This entry describes one T cell receptor beta chain. Its cognate antigen is unknown. The CDR3 runs to 15 residues. Trimming stripped 5 bases from V and 5 bases from J, with 18 bases between. Germline V gene data show CDR1 as KGHSH and CDR2 as LQKENI. With 60 Vbeta and 13 Jbeta primers, the PCR was carried out. The method was immunoSEQ multiplex PCR; TCRdb's version includes in-frame clones alone and lacks a portion of them. The sample has 210,000 or so clones, about 83% seen once. This entry is derived from a study of cytomegalovirus exposure and HLA in healthy donors. General observations from the study: In vitro, a few CMV-associated chains proved specific for CMV antigens. With high specificity and sensitivity, the classifier reportedly diagnosed cytomegalovirus status. Accurate HLA-A and HLA-B prediction from TCR beta sequences was reported for most subjects. The study designated around 150 TCR beta chains cytomegalovirus-associated.

The sample comprised PBMCs. The rearrangement uses TRBV18 and TRBJ1-2; a weak D match, TRBD1 (6 bases). This TCR was recovered from a woman aged 45-65 years in good health and CMV-seropositive. The CDR3 protein is CASSAGQAGTYGYTF. DNA of the CDR3: TGTGCCAGCTCAGCCGGTCAAGCCGGGACATATGGCTACACCTTC.